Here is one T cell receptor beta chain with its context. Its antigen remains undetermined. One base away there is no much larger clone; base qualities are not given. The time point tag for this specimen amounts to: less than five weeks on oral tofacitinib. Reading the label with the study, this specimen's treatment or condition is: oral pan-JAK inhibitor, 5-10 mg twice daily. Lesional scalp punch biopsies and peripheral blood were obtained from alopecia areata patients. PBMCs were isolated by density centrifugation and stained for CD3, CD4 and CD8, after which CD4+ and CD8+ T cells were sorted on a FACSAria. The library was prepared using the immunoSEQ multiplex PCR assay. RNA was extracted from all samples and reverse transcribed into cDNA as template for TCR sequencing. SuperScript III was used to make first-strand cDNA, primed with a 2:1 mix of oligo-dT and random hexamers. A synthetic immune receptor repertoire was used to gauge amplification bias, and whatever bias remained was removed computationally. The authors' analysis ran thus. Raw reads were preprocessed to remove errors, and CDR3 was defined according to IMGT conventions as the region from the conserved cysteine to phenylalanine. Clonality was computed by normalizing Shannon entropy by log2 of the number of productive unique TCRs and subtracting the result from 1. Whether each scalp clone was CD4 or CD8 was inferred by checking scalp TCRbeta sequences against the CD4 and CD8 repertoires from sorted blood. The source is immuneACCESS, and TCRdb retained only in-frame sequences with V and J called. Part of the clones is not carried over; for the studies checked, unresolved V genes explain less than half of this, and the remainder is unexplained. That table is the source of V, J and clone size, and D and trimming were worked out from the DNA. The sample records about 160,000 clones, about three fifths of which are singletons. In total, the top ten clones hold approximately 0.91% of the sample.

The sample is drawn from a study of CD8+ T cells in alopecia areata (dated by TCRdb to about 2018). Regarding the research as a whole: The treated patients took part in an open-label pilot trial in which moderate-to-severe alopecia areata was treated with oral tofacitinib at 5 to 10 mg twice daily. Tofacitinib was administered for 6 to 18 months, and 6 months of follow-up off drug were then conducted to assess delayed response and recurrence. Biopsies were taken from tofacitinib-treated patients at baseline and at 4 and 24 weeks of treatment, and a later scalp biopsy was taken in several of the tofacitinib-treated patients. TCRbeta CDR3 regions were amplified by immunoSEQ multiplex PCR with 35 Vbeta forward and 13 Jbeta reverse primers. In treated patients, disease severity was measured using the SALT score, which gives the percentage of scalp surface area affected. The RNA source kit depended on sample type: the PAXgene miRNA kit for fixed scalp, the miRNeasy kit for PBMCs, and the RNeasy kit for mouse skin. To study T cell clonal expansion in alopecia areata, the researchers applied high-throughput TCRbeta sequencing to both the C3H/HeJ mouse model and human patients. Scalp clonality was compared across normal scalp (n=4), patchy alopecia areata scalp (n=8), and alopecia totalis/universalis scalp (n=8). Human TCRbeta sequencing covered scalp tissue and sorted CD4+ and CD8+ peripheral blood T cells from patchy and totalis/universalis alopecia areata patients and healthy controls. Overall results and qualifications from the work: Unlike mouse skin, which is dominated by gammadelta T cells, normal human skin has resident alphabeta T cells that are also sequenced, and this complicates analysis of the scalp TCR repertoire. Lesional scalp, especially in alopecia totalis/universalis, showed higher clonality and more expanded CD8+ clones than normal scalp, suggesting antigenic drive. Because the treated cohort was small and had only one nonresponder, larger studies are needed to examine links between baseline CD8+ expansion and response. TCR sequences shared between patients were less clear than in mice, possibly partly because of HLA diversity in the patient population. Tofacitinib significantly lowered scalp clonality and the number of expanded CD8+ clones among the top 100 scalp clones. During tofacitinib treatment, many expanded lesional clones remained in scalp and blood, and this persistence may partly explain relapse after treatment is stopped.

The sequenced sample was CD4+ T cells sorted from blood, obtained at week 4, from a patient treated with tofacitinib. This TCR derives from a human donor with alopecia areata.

The CDR3 loop reads CASSSLDRADTQYF. In nucleotide form, the sequence is TGCGCCAGCAGTTCCCTGGACAGGGCTGATACGCAGTATTTT. The V gene is TRBV4-3 and the J gene is TRBJ2-3; a stretch of 8 junction bases matches TRBD1. CDR1 LGHNA and CDR2 YSLEER are derived from the germline V gene. The germline V end is reduced by 6 bases and the J end by 6 bases; junction bases left unmatched: 8. The CDR3, from cysteine to phenylalanine, totals 14 residues. Of the read, only the CDR3 DNA is kept; its 42 bases are in frame from base 1.